Here is one T cell receptor (beta chain) with its context. Its target is unknown. V was clipped by 4 bases and J by 1 base; unmatched bases: 6. CDR1 is SGHNT, CDR2 YYREEE, per germline (reference sequence). The CDR3 covers 16 residues. PCR primers comprised 60 Vbeta and 13 Jbeta primers. Libraries were prepared by immunoSEQ multiplex PCR; TCRdb keeps only in-frame clonotypes and omits some of them. The repertoire holds 65,000 to 85,000 clones, with roughly 89% as singletons. These data originate in a study of cytomegalovirus exposure and HLA in healthy donors. Study-level information: Researchers previously reported finding 90 million to 130 million unique TCR beta sequences from roughly 200 million T cells. Notes on the study in general: A later analysis by the authors found several of the most significant clusters apparently linked to common viral pathogens. In an earlier analysis, about 87% or about 30%: the productive usage of most TCR beta V segments.

Sequencing input: PBMCs. The chain has TRBV5-4 and TRBJ2-2; 8 bases map to TRBD2. This receptor was obtained from a woman aged 25 to 39 in good health and CMV-seronegative. The CDR3 region has the DNA TGTGCCAGCAGCCCCCATGCGGGAGGGAACACCGGGGAGCTGTTTTTT. It specifies CASSPHAGGNTGELFF.